These 6 T cell receptor beta chains were sequenced from one sample in a study of vaccination and CD4 T cells after COVID-19. The sample's treatment: approximately nine-day PBMC culture with coronavirus spike peptide pools or control peptides (ViraFEST assay). The Oncomine TCR Beta short-read assay generated sequence data from the DNA of cultured CD4+ T cells. TCRdb reanalysed the PCR reads using MiXCR and keeps one entry per CDR3 protein. The repertoire has around 20,000 distinct CDR3 sequences, approximately 42% of them found once; the top ten carry approximately 6.5%. These receptors lack a known antigen. The source was CD4+ T cells from blood, cultured in vitro, collected before SARS-CoV-2 vaccination. The receptors were sampled from a human donor who had recovered from COVID-19.

This clonotype was found a few times. J is TRBJ2-7 and V is TRBV6-1, with D possibly being TRBD1 (5 bases). Deletions cut 8 bases from V and 3 bases from J, with 17 bases between. This CDR3 contains 14 residues. Per the germline V gene, CDR1 is MNHNS and CDR2 is SASEGT. The CDR3 loop reads CASLVLRGRYEQYF. The CDR3 DNA is TGTGCCAGCCTCGTTCTTAGGGGCCGCTACGAGCAGTACTTC.

The V call is TRBV11-2, the J call TRBJ2-7; a weak D match, TRBD2 (5 bases). This CDR3 comprises 13 residues. Germline V gives CDR1 SGHAT, CDR2 FQNNGV. The V and J ends lost 5 bases and 7 bases respectively, with 15 bases between them. The CDR3 here is CASSPVVSGEQYF. The CDR3 region has the DNA TGTGCCAGCAGCCCCGTCGTATCGGGGGAGCAGTACTTC. Together with reference TRBV11-2 and TRBJ2-7, the CDR3 gives the full variable domain: EAGVAQSPRYKIIEKRQSVAFWCNPISGHATLYWYQQILGQGPKLLIQFQNNGVVDDSQLPKDRFSAERLKGVDSTLKIQPAKLEDSAVYLCASSPVVSGEQYFGPGTRLTVT.

V is TRBV6-1 and J is TRBJ2-3; 7 positions match TRBD2. Germline CDR1 and CDR2: MNHNS and SASEGT. With 7 bases clipped from V and 5 bases from J, the junction kept 6 bases outside the gene matches. The CDR3 consists of 13 residues. The chain's CDR3 is CASTRGRGDTQYF. The DNA for the CDR3 is TGTGCCAGCACCCGGGGGAGGGGAGATACGCAGTATTTT.

The sample holds a few counts of this clonotype. This chain connects TRBV7-6 to TRBJ1-1, with D possibly TRBD1 on 5 matching bases. This CDR3 has 14 residues. CDR1 is SGHVS and CDR2 is FNYEAQ in the germline V gene. The V end lost 5 bases, the J end lost 3 bases, and 13 bases lay between the germline ends. For the CDR3, the DNA is TGTGCCAGCAGCGTCGGGGCAGCGGACACTGAAGCTTTCTTT. Protein product: CASSVGAADTEAFF.

This clonotype was counted only a few times. The rearrangement uses TRBV10-3 and TRBJ2-4; D might be TRBD2 (6 bases). V lost 4 bases, J lost 0 bases, and 13 bases lay in between. There are 16 residues in the CDR3. Germline CDR1 ENHRY, CDR2 SYGVKD. The CDR3 sequence is CAISGGLGIAKNIQYF. DNA for the CDR3: TGTGCCATCAGTGGGGGACTGGGGATAGCCAAAAACATTCAGTACTTC.

The chain employs TRBV18 and TRBJ2-3; D remains ambiguous. This CDR3 has 13 residues. CDR1 is KGHSH and CDR2 is LQKENI in the germline V gene. Trimming shortened V by 4 bases and J by 2 bases, and 7 bases separated the two germline ends. The CDR3 coding sequence is TGTGCCAGCTCACAAACGGCCACAGATACGCAGTATTTT. This encodes CASSQTATDTQYF.